The text below deals with one TCR beta chain. Naive CD4+ cells were CD45RA-selected; the remaining cells were memory. The CDR3 runs 13 residues. Germline lookup yields CDR1 MNHEY and CDR2 SVGAGI. V was clipped by 7 bases and J by 4 bases; unmatched bases: 3. The table came from immunoSEQ multiplex PCR; TCRdb's copy has only in-frame clones and leaves some out. This table has more than 400,000 clones, 95% to 97% appearing once. These data belong to a study of shared clonotypes between healthy human individuals. Sequencing used naive CD4+ T cells sorted from blood. As to subset: CD45RA+ positively selected. The sequence was collected from a woman aged 25 to 39 in good health. The chain couples TRBV6-5 to TRBJ2-7; 11 nucleotides agree with TRBD1. The chain's CDR3 is CASNRDRGYEQYF. For the CDR3, the DNA is TGTGCCAGCAACCGGGACAGGGGGTACGAGCAGTACTTC.